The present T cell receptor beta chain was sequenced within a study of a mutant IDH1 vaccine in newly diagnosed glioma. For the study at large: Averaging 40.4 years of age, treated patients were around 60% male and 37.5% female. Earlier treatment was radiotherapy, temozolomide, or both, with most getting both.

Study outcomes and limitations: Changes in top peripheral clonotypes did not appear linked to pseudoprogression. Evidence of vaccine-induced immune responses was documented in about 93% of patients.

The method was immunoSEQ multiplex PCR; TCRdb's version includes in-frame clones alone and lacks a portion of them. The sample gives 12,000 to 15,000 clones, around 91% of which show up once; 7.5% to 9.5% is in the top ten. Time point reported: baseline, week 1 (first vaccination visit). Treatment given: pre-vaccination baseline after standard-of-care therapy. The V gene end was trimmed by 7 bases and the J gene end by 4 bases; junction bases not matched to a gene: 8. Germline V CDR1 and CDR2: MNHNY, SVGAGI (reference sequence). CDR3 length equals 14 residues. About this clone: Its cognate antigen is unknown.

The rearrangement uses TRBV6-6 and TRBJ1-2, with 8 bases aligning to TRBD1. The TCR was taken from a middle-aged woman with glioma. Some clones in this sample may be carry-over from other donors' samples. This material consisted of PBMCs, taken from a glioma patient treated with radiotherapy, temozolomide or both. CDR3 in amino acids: CASTQQGDSYGYTF. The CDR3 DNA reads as TGTGCCAGCACCCAACAGGGGGATAGCTATGGCTACACCTTC.